The clone carrying this TCR beta chain was observed many times. Combining a sample-barcoded 5' primer with a J-beta primer mix, a second PCR ran for 7 to 11 cycles. The template-switch adaptor, which had 12 random nucleotides, put a tag on each cDNA molecule. TCRdb re-analysed the 5' RACE reads in MiXCR, keeping a single row per CDR3 protein. Seen here are some 1.4 million distinct CDR3 sequences, roughly 40% observed once, and the top ten hold around 8%. V trimming: 4 bases; J trimming: 5 bases; junction bases outside the gene matches: 8. This CDR3 has 15 amino acids. CDR1 is MRHNA and CDR2 is SNTAGT in the germline V gene. The record originates from a study of blood T cells in healthy people across ages.

Sequencing was performed on blood. This chain connects TRBV6-4 to TRBJ1-2, with TRBD1 matching over 9 bases. The clonotype comes from a woman between 18 and 29 years old in good health. CDR3: CASSATGTGLYGYTF. The DNA of the CDR3 is TGTGCCAGCAGTGCTACCGGGACAGGGTTATATGGCTACACCTTC.